A selection of T cell receptor beta chains follows, all from one sample in a study of T cells after yellow fever vaccination. In TCRdb, the 5' RACE reads were re-called with MiXCR into one record per CDR3 protein. The sample has roughly 320,000 distinct CDR3 sequences, about 10% seen once. The source was CD4+ T cells sorted from PBMCs, collected 45 days after the yellow fever booster vaccination. These receptors were obtained from a man between 18 and 35 years old who received the YFV17D yellow fever vaccine. Each CDR3 is given without its conserved first and last residue. Fields, in order: clone size, CDR3 length, V gene, CDR3 protein. The size entry is marked missing in some rows and otherwise reads once, few, many or a size class.

>NA|12|TRBV3-1
ASSRLRGDTEAF
>few|11|TRBV6-2/TRBV6-3
ASSYTADYEQY
>few|12|TRBV5-1
ASSLVSVSNEQF
>few|13|TRBV7-9
ASSLRGGSSSPLH
>NA|10|TRBV3-1
ASSGRPVQQY
>few|13|TRBV7-2
ASSLAADRVNEQF
>many|14|TRBV7-2
ASSLVAGLGYTETF
>NA|14|TRBV4-2
ASSQVPDLAKNIQY
>NA|11|TRBV11-2
ASSLVPRQPQH
>NA|13|TRBV4-1
ASSQVPSSPYGYT
>few|12|TRBV11-3
ASSADRRAGELF
>NA|14|TRBV27
ASSSSRQGGTDTQY
>NA|13|TRBV9
ASSVAAGARDTQY
>few|11|TRBV7-6
ASSLMNNSPLH
>NA|12|TRBV7-9
ASSTRTGKDTQY
>many|12|TRBV6-2/TRBV6-3
ASSYLTANSPLH
>NA|12|TRBV14
ASSQVFGRRELF
>many|14|TRBV3-1
ASSPPGLGGTDEQF
>NA|8|TRBV29-1
SASRDTQY
>few|14|TRBV7-9
ASSPRQGPLNTEAF
>NA|11|TRBV28
AGNRQGFPGYT
>few|14|TRBV6-5
ASSLRSNLGRREAF
>NA|15|TRBV3-1
ASSQRTSGVGANVLT
>NA|14|TRBV18
ASSPGLVTNTGELF
>once|12|TRBV4-3
ASSVAGSGNTQY
>NA|12|TRBV7-2
ASSFSGGAYEQY
>few|13|TRBV2
ASSEQGTTNEKLF
>many|12|TRBV3-1
ASSQERAPATQY
>many|11|TRBV5-1
ASSLELAGELF
>NA|11|TRBV5-1
ASSLARQGEQY
>NA|11|TRBV7-9
ASSLGLDSPLH
>NA|11|TRBV29-1
SVEQGPADTQY
>many|11|TRBV9
ASSVGVDQPQH
>few|11|TRBV7-9
ASSFVGSTEAF
>NA|14|TRBV7-2
ASSLASGGSYNEQF
>NA|12|TRBV11-2
ASSGPGNTGELF
>few|13|TRBV4-2
ASSPPGGGADEQF
>NA|10|TRBV2
ASERLNTEAF
>few|13|TRBV6-2/TRBV6-3
ASSYSGQQHQPQH
>many|18|TRBV4-3
ASSQEVRQGVIRPSYEQY
>NA|15|TRBV7-9
ASSLGAGGELDYGYT
>few|10|TRBV10-3
AIRGLAEEQF
>few|12|TRBV4-3
ASSLGTGPSPLH
>NA|15|TRBV19
ASSITQGHPRWTEAF
>few|14|TRBV4-3
ASSQRSGTGGEKLF
>many|11|TRBV18
ASSQSATDTQY
>NA|12|TRBV7-2
ASSFSLVAQTQY
>NA|14|TRBV5-6
ASSSQGLANTDTQY
>NA|13|TRBV15
ATSRDRINQETQY
>NA|10|TRBV24-1
ATGDRKETQY
>few|11|TRBV7-2
ASSLTREETQY
>many|13|TRBV20-1
SANRAGTGRSPLH
>few|10|TRBV6-5
ASRTVSRELF
>few|13|TRBV4-1
ASSQDPGRSYEQY